Listed here are 9 T cell receptor beta chains from one sample, sequenced in a study of beta chain features in type 1 diabetes. The whole isolated RNA underwent reverse transcription, so sequencing captured expressed TCRB transcripts. Profiling relied on immunoSEQ multiplex PCR, and the TCRdb table lists in-frame clones only, not all of them. The table records under 300,000 clones, 27% of them present only once. Source material: central memory CD4+ T cells from blood. These TCRs come from a young man in good health.

In this sample, this clone turned up a few times. The J gene is TRBJ2-1, the V gene TRBV10-3; TRBD2 might be the D (5 bases). The length of the CDR3 is 16 residues. The germline V gene encodes CDR1 ENHRY and CDR2 SYGVKD. V was cut by 4 bases and J by 7 bases, with 20 bases left in between. This CDR3 reads CAISVVGSASGNEQFF. The CDR3 DNA reads TGTGCCATCAGTGTGGTTGGTAGCGCCTCGGGGAATGAGCAGTTCTTC.

This clone was found a few times. Here the CDR3 DNA reads TGTGCCAGCAGCTCTACCCCCAGCGGGGCCAACGAGCAGTACTTC. Translated: CASSSTPSGANEQYF. The J gene is TRBJ2-7, the V gene TRBV9; 7 bases line up with TRBD2. Trimming cost V 4 bases and J 5 bases; bases outside gene matches: 12. CDR1 SGDLS and CDR2 YYNGEE come from the germline V gene. The CDR3 is made up of 15 amino acids.

This clone has more than one count but fewer than ten. This chain uses TRBV20-1 with TRBJ2-7, with D possibly matching TRBD1 (5 bases). CDR3 length: 11 amino acids. The germline V and J ends were trimmed by 5 bases and 5 bases, with 10 bases remaining between them. CDR1 is DFQATT, CDR2 SNEGSKA, per germline (reference sequence). CDR3 residues: CSAQQVHEQYF. In DNA form, the CDR3 reads TGCAGTGCTCAACAGGTCCACGAGCAGTACTTC.

This clone has a handful of counts. This chain joins TRBV7-2 and TRBJ2-5; D call uncertain. The V end was cut by 1 base, the J end by 5 bases, with 5 bases between. The CDR3 length is 12 residues. Germline V CDR1 and CDR2: SGHTA, FQGNSA. CDR3 sequence reads: CASSLGAETQYF. The CDR3 DNA sequence: TGTGCCAGCAGCTTAGGTGCTGAGACCCAGTACTTC.

This clone was seen at least ten times. The sample contains more than one DNA sequence encoding this CDR3. The V call is TRBV27, the J call TRBJ2-5; D may be TRBD2 (6 bases). CDR3 length equals 15 residues. Trimming pared 4 bases from V and 3 bases from J, leaving 15 bases between. Germline loops: CDR1 MNHEY, CDR2 SMNVEV (reference sequence). CDR3 loop: CASSSLASGEETQYF. The CDR3, as DNA: TGTGCCAGCAGTTCCCTGGCCTCGGGGGAAGAGACCCAGTACTTC.

Only a few counts were recorded for this clone. V and J are TRBV29-1 and TRBJ1-4; D remains ambiguous. From germline, CDR1 is SQVTM and CDR2 ANQGSEA. The CDR3 is 14 residues long. The V and J ends lost 1 base and 0 bases respectively, with 6 bases between them. The CDR3: CSVEVSATNEKLFF. For the CDR3, the DNA is TGCAGCGTTGAAGTTTCCGCAACTAATGAAAAACTGTTTTTT.

V gene TRBV29-1 combines with J gene TRBJ1-1; D is ambiguous. Looked up from germline, CDR1 is SQVTM and CDR2 is ANQGSEA. Trimming pared 6 bases from V and 0 bases from J, leaving 11 bases between. CDR3 length: 13 residues. The CDR3 DNA reads as TGCAGCGTGCCCAGTGCTCTGAACACTGAAGCTTTCTTT. Its protein product is CSVPSALNTEAFF.

The sample holds a few counts of this clone. V is TRBV2 and J is TRBJ2-1, with D hard to call. There are 15 residues in the CDR3. CDR1 is SNHLY and CDR2 is FYNNEI in the germline V gene. The V and J ends lost 4 bases and 1 base respectively, with 11 bases between them. The CDR3 reads CASSVGRASYNEQFF. The CDR3 DNA follows: TGTGCCAGCAGTGTGGGAAGGGCTTCCTACAATGAGCAGTTCTTC.

This chain uses TRBV5-1 with TRBJ2-3; 15 bases are shared with TRBD2. Per germline, CDR1 SGHRS and CDR2 YFSETQ. This CDR3 contains 15 residues. Trimming at V came to 3 bases and at J to 5 bases, leaving 1 base not matched to a gene. This CDR3 reads CASSWGLAGGDTQYF. The CDR3, as DNA: TGCGCCAGCAGCTGGGGACTAGCGGGAGGAGATACGCAGTATTTT.